This T cell receptor (beta chain) was recovered during a study of T cell repertoires in cytomegalovirus infection. Study background: TCR beta signatures that were public indicated CMV infection and matching HLA type.

With respect to this clonotype: The target antigen is unknown.

Findings and limits, study-wide: CMV carriers having the relevant HLA were flagged by cumulative public TCR beta family frequency. Across the ex vivo response, the dominant clonotypes were HLA-C-restricted CMV-specific TCR beta clonotypes.

Trimming shortened V by 0 bases and J by 0 bases, and 15 bases separated the two germline ends. Germline CDR1 LNHNV, CDR2 YYDKDF (reference sequence). This CDR3 is 19 amino acids long. TCRdb re-called the reads through MiXCR, storing one row per CDR3 protein. Of approximately 600,000 distinct CDR3 sequences listed, about 40% are singletons. The sample consisted of cultured PBMCs, taken from culture after CMV antigen stimulation. V gene TRBV15 combines with J gene TRBJ1-6, with a tentative D call TRBD1 (6 bases). This TCR came from a human donor in good health (CMV status not recorded). Some clones in this sample may be carry-over from other donors' samples. CDR3 sequence reads: CATSRDLQGRSSYNSPLHF. CDR3 coding DNA: TGTGCCACCAGCAGAGATTTACAGGGCCGGAGCTCCTATAATTCACCCCTCCACTTT.